Sequencing of this T cell receptor beta chain was carried out in a study of shared clonotypes between healthy human individuals. The CDR3 contains 15 residues. J was trimmed by 3 bases and V by 3 bases; bases with no gene match: 8. The germline V gene encodes CDR1 LGHNA and CDR2 YSLEER. Cells designated naive CD8 were CD45RO-negative and were positively selected for CCR7, with terminally differentiated effector memory CD45RA+ cells excluded. Those who donated, Caucasian adults without exception, all lived in Nashville, Tennessee. Deep-level running was used for the assay. The table came from immunoSEQ multiplex PCR; TCRdb's copy has only in-frame clones and leaves some out. The sample has 800,000 to 950,000 clones; 90% to 97% are singletons.

The chain couples TRBV4-3 to TRBJ2-7; TRBD2 agrees at 7 bases. The sequence derives from a man aged 25 to 40 in good health. Source material: naive CD8+ T cells sorted from blood. The CDR3 sequence is CASSQNLGGGYEQYF. Written as DNA, the CDR3 is TGCGCCAGCAGCCAGAATCTGGGGGGGGGCTACGAGCAGTACTTC.